These 7 T cell receptor beta chains came from one sample sequenced in a study of CD8 T cells in Susac syndrome. An amount of RNA that ranged from roughly 0.5 to 1 ug was reverse transcribed with random hexamers. Each CDR3 protein gets one entry after TCRdb re-called the immunoSEQ multiplex PCR reads with MiXCR. The data hold roughly 130,000 distinct CDR3 sequences, with nearly 96% observed a single time. Input material: CD4+ T cells from PBMCs. The source is a human donor with Susac syndrome.

This chain links TRBV7-6 with TRBJ2-5; no reliable D call. The CDR3 loop spans 11 amino acids. Trimming removed 5 bases at V and 3 bases at J, with 4 bases between. Germline loops: CDR1 SGHVS, CDR2 FNYEAQ. The CDR3 is CASSDKETQYF. The DNA of the CDR3 is TGTGCCAGCAGCGATAAAGAGACCCAGTACTTC.

The gene calls are TRBV7-9 and TRBJ2-7; D is uncertain. In germline, CDR1 is SEHNR, CDR2 FQNEAQ (reference sequence). The V gene lost 5 bases and the J gene lost 6 bases, with 14 bases spanning the gap. The CDR3 contains 13 residues. CDR3 in amino acids: CASSPTERSEQYF. The CDR3 coding sequence is TGTGCCAGCAGCCCGACGGAACGATCCGAGCAGTACTTC.

The chain combines TRBV29-1 with TRBJ2-7; 7 bases align to TRBD2. Germline assignment: CDR1 SQVTM and CDR2 ANQGSEA. The CDR3 is 13 residues long. Unmatched junction bases numbered 5, after V lost 4 bases and J lost 2 bases. The CDR3 protein is CSVVTGTTYEQYF. DNA for the CDR3: TGCAGCGTTGTCACCGGGACTACCTACGAGCAGTACTTC.

This chain joins TRBV19 and TRBJ2-5, with D unresolved. Trimming stripped 1 base from V and 5 bases from J, with 8 bases between. CDR3 length: 13 residues. Germline CDR1 is LNHDA and CDR2 is SQIVND (reference sequence). DNA of the CDR3: TGTGCCAGTAGTATAGTTGGAGTTGAGACCCAGTACTTC. Encoded protein: CASSIVGVETQYF.

The V and J genes are TRBV27 and TRBJ2-1, with 8 nucleotides matching TRBD1. Germline lookup yields CDR1 MNHEY and CDR2 SMNVEV (reference sequence). This CDR3 has 14 residues. The ends lost 6 bases at V and 6 bases at J; junction bases unmatched: 7. CDR3 loop: CASRTDRVGNEQFF. Written as DNA, the CDR3 is TGTGCCAGCAGGACGGACAGGGTGGGCAATGAGCAGTTCTTC.

The chain employs TRBV12-5 and TRBJ2-3, with D possibly TRBD1 on 5 matching bases. The CDR3 covers 13 residues. The ends were cut back, 7 bases at V and 3 bases at J, with 11 bases in the middle. The germline V gene encodes CDR1 LGHNT and CDR2 FRNRAP. The CDR3 loop is CASAFQGTDTQYF. The CDR3 DNA is TGTGCTAGTGCCTTTCAGGGTACAGATACGCAGTATTTT.

V is TRBV30 and J is TRBJ2-7; 8 bases line up with TRBD1. V shed 2 bases, J shed 5 bases, and the junction held 11 bases outside the gene matches. Germline V CDR1 and CDR2: GTSNPN, SVGIG (reference sequence). There are 15 residues in the CDR3. The CDR3 DNA reads as TGTGCCTGGAGTCGGCTAGGACAGGGCGGGGACGAGCAGTACTTC. This sequence encodes CAWSRLGQGGDEQYF.